This TCR beta chain was identified during a study of blood T cell repertoires in COVID-19. The wider study: PBMCs, B-cell-depleted T cells, or T cells were the source of the cDNA or gDNA that made up the material.

Germline CDR1 LNHNV, CDR2 YYDKDF (reference sequence). CDR3 length: 14 amino acids. V was clipped by 1 base and J by 4 bases; unmatched bases: 2. The repertoire was sequenced with immunoSEQ multiplex PCR; TCRdb's copy has only in-frame clones and lacks some. Of fewer than 250,000 clones listed, 80% to 90% are singletons. The sample was peripheral blood. The V and J genes are TRBV15 and TRBJ1-2, with 8 bases lining up with TRBD1. The clonotype comes from a man aged 30 to 45 with acute or convalescent COVID-19. DNA for the CDR3: TGTGCCACCAGCAGAGGACAGGGGATCTATGGCTACACCTTC. Translation: CATSRGQGIYGYTF.